This T cell receptor beta chain stems from a study of identical twins. Study-wide points: In zero-insertion analyses, partial confounding could arise from invariant MAIT and iNKT cells. Out-of-frame alpha sequences shared by twins showed excess low generation probability.

A note on this clonotype: Its antigen is not known.

CDR1 is LGHNA and CDR2 is YNFKEQ in the germline V gene. This CDR3 has 16 amino acids. Deletions cut 0 bases from V and 0 bases from J, with 11 bases between. Donors uniformly comprised healthy Caucasians. Addition of a universal primer site occurred through template switching, and cDNA carried unique molecular identifiers. Each CDR3 protein gets one entry after TCRdb re-called the 5' RACE reads with MiXCR. Found here are about 520,000 distinct CDR3 sequences, 22% of them singletons; the top ten hold about 0.99%. The same data also contributed to another study, on T cells expressing NK-cell markers.

V gene TRBV4-2 combines with J gene TRBJ1-1; D unclear. The receptor's source is a woman between 18 and 29 years old in good health. Specimen: CD4+ T cells sorted from blood. For the CDR3, the DNA is TGTGCCAGCAGCCAAGATTTGACTCCCATGAACACTGAAGCTTTCTTT. It yields the protein CASSQDLTPMNTEAFF.